Listed here are 29 T cell receptor beta chains from one sample, sequenced in a study of T cells in Graves' hyperthyroidism and ophthalmopathy. From RNA transcripts, TCR beta CDR3 regions were amplified. A set of HTBI primers served as the primers for a first-round RT-PCR of the TCR CDR3. TCRdb re-called the multiplex PCR reads with MiXCR, one entry per CDR3 protein. Found here are around 260,000 distinct CDR3 sequences, less than 30% of them singletons; the top ten hold about 30%. Source material: blood. The receptors were sampled from a middle-aged man with Graves' hyperthyroidism that later progressed to Graves' ophthalmopathy.

Comment on this clonotype: At one boundary the junction diverges from the germline segment, which might be a read error. V is TRBV6-1 and J is TRBJ2-2; 8 bases match TRBD1. Germline values: CDR1 MNHNS, CDR2 SASEGT. The CDR3 is made up of 13 amino acids. DNA for the CDR3: TGTTCCAGCAGGAGACAGGGGTTCGGGGAGCTGTTCTTT. Its translation: CSSRRQGFGELFF.

This clonotype was recorded at least ten times. The chain has TRBV7-8 and TRBJ1-3, with no clear D. Germline CDR1 SGHVS, CDR2 FQNEAQ. Trimming removed 5 bases at V and 2 bases at J, with 13 bases between. This CDR3 contains 15 residues. CDR3 sequence (DNA): TGTGCCAGCAGCGCGGACGGAGAAACTGGAAACACCATATATTTT. This encodes CASSADGETGNTIYF.

The CDR3 is CSARPPGYNYEQYF. CDR3 sequence (DNA): TGCAGTGCTAGACCTCCGGGTTACAACTACGAGCAGTACTTC. The chain employs TRBV20-1 and TRBJ2-7, with D uncertain. The CDR3 totals 14 residues. Trimming cost V 2 bases and J 3 bases, with 14 bases left between them. Germline assignment: CDR1 DFQATT and CDR2 SNEGSKA (reference sequence).

This clonotype was detected ten times or more. V usage is TRBV5-1 and J usage is TRBJ1-1; D gene unclear. CDR3 length equals 14 residues. The germline V gene has CDR1 SGHRS and CDR2 YFSETQ. Trimming shortened V by 0 bases and J by 0 bases, and 6 bases separated the two germline ends. The CDR3 here is CASSLGLMNTEAFF. The CDR3 DNA follows: TGCGCCAGCAGCTTGGGCTTAATGAACACTGAAGCTTTCTTT.

Ten or more counts support this clonotype. This could be a read error, since a much larger clone is one nucleotide away. Without the conserved terminal phenylalanine or tryptophan, this CDR3 likely stems from a read error. The chain is built from TRBV6-1 and TRBJ1-2; 7 bases line up with TRBD1. The ends lost 4 bases at V and 7 bases at J; junction bases unmatched: 6. The germline V gene encodes CDR1 MNHNS and CDR2 SASEGT. This CDR3 is 13 amino acids long. This CDR3 reads CASSVETGLGYTL. In DNA form, the CDR3 reads TGTGCCAGCAGTGTCGAGACAGGGCTTGGCTACACCCTC.

The V call is TRBV25-1, the J call TRBJ1-5; no firm D call. The V gene's germline CDR1 is MGHDK and CDR2 SYGVNS. The V end lost 1 base, the J end lost 8 bases, and 9 bases lay between the germline ends. The CDR3 has 13 residues. The CDR3: CASSELGSKPQHF. CDR3 nucleotides: TGTGCCAGCAGTGAATTGGGTTCTAAGCCCCAGCATTTT.

This clonotype came up a few times. This rearrangement joins TRBV3-1 to TRBJ1-3; D is uncertain. Germline-derived CDR1 and CDR2 are LGHDT and YNNKEL (reference sequence). V shed 1 base and J shed 0 bases, with 10 bases lying between them. This CDR3 comprises 16 residues. The CDR3 reads CASSQARGSSGNTIYF. The CDR3 nucleotides read TGTGCCAGCAGCCAAGCTCGAGGGAGCTCTGGAAACACCATATATTTT.

This chain uses TRBV28 with TRBJ1-2; 9 bases match TRBD1. Trimming cost V 5 bases and J 4 bases; bases outside gene matches: 14. There are 17 residues in the CDR3. CDR1 MDHEN and CDR2 SYDVKM come from the germline V gene. The CDR3 reads CASSLTAAGTGLYGYTF. For the CDR3, the DNA is TGTGCCAGCAGTCTCACCGCAGCCGGGACAGGGCTCTATGGCTACACCTTC.

This clonotype turned up a few times. V is TRBV6-1 and J is TRBJ2-5, with 7 positions matching TRBD1. V was clipped by 4 bases and J by 1 base; unmatched bases: 3. This CDR3 spans 14 amino acids. CDR1 MNHNS and CDR2 SASEGT come from the germline V gene. The CDR3 DNA reads TGTGCCAGCAGTGCCCGGGACAGCCAAGAGACCCAGTACTTC. It encodes CASSARDSQETQYF.

The chain employs TRBV4-2 and TRBJ1-2, with TRBD1 as a possible D gene (5 bases). The CDR3 extends over 15 amino acids. V lost 1 base to trimming and J lost 5 bases, with 14 bases between them. Germline-derived CDR1 and CDR2 are LGHNA and YNFKEQ. In DNA form, the CDR3 reads TGTGCCAGCAGCCAAGGAGTGGGGGTGGTTTATGGCTACACCTTC. Amino acids: CASSQGVGVVYGYTF.

There are many counts of this clonotype. A single base separates this from a much larger clone, so it may be a read error. V and J are TRBV11-1 and TRBJ2-7, with TRBD1 matching 9 bases. The CDR3 has 17 residues. Germline V gives CDR1 SGHAT, CDR2 FQDESV (reference sequence). The CDR3 spells CASSLALGQGLTYGQYF. CDR3 sequence (DNA): TGTGCCAGCAGCTTAGCCCTGGGACAGGGATTAACCTACGGGCAGTACTTC.

This clonotype came up many times. The genes are TRBV19 and TRBJ2-7; D may match TRBD1 or TRBD2 (5 bases each). This CDR3 is built from 16 residues. Germline V gene sequence: CDR1 LNHDA, CDR2 SQIVND (reference sequence). V dropped 5 bases and J dropped 7 bases, with 24 bases sitting between them. CDR3 sequence reads: CASSPRAGAYGGEQYF. The CDR3, as DNA: TGTGCCAGTAGTCCCCGGGCCGGGGCCTACGGAGGTGAGCAGTACTTC. Filled out from reference TRBV19 and TRBJ2-7, the complete variable domain reads DGGITQSPKYLFRKEGQNVTLSCEQNLNHDAMYWYRQDPGQGLRLIYYSQIVNDFQKGDIAEGYSVSREKKESFPLTVTSAQKNPTAFYLCASSPRAGAYGGEQYFGPGTRLTVT.

This clonotype was detected many times. V and J are TRBV20-1 and TRBJ1-1; D uncertain. This CDR3 contains 15 residues. CDR1 and CDR2 (germline): DFQATT, SNEGSKA (reference sequence). V gave up 6 bases and J gave up 0 bases, with 17 bases separating them. CDR3 coding DNA: TGCAGTGCCGTTCTCCCGCTCTCGGTGAACACTGAAGCTTTCTTT. Its protein is CSAVLPLSVNTEAFF.

This clonotype has at least ten counts. The chain combines TRBV14 with TRBJ1-2; 9 nucleotides agree with TRBD1. V was pared by 4 bases and J by 8 bases, with 11 bases of the junction left unmatched. From germline, CDR1 is SGHDN and CDR2 FVKESK. This CDR3 has 15 amino acids. CDR3 amino acids: CASSLRTGDWWGYTF. The CDR3 DNA follows: TGTGCCAGCAGCCTCCGGACAGGGGATTGGTGGGGCTACACCTTC.

This clonotype was seen many times. In this CDR3 the conserved last residue, phenylalanine or tryptophan, is missing, so a read error is likely. The V gene is TRBV7-8, the J gene TRBJ2-7, with 8 positions matching TRBD2. The CDR3 has 18 amino acids. With V trimmed by 1 base and J by 1 base, 12 bases remained unmatched. Germline V gene data show CDR1 as SGHVS and CDR2 as FQNEAQ. CDR3 residues: CASSLDGTDGTSSYEQYL. CDR3 coding DNA: TGTGCCAGCAGCTTAGATGGGACGGACGGGACTAGTTCCTACGAGCAGTACTTA.

This clonotype was recorded at least ten times. The CDR3 DNA is TGTGCCACCTCAGTCGGGGGGCATAGTGGCTACACCTTC. It codes for CATSVGGHSGYTF. V is TRBV15 and J is TRBJ1-2; tentatively, D is TRBD1 (6 bases). Germline V gene lookup returns CDR1 LNHNV and CDR2 YYDKDF (reference sequence). There are 13 residues in the CDR3. V was pared by 8 bases and J by 7 bases, with 17 bases between.

The chain carries TRBV20-1 and TRBJ2-7; a possible D gene is TRBD1 (5 bases). Germline-derived CDR1 and CDR2 are DFQATT and SNEGSKA (reference sequence). The CDR3 totals 11 residues. Trimming took 6 bases from V and 4 from J, leaving 10 bases between them. CDR3 loop: CSAGAGYEQYF. The DNA for the CDR3 is TGCAGTGCAGGGGCCGGATACGAGCAGTACTTC.

This clonotype was recorded many times. This chain uses TRBV24-1 with TRBJ2-2; D not certain. The germline CDR1 and CDR2 sequences are KGHDR and SFDVKD. V gave up 3 bases and J gave up 6 bases, with 10 bases separating them. This CDR3 has 14 amino acids. The CDR3 sequence is CATSDPARSGELFF. In DNA, the CDR3 is TGTGCCACCAGTGATCCCGCTCGTTCCGGGGAGCTGTTTTTT.

The J gene is TRBJ2-7, the V gene TRBV9; D is perhaps TRBD2 (5 bases). Trimming took off 0 bases at V and 3 bases at J, with 10 bases between the two ends. Germline lookup yields CDR1 SGDLS and CDR2 YYNGEE. The CDR3 consists of 14 residues. The CDR3 DNA reads as TGTGCCAGCAGCGTAGCTGAGGGTTTCTACGAGCAGTACTTC. It is translated as CASSVAEGFYEQYF. Variable domain in full (rest from reference TRBV9 and TRBJ2-7): DSGVTQTPKHLITATGQRVTLRCSPRSGDLSVYWYQQSLDQGLQFLIQYYNGEERAKGNILERFSAQQFPDLHSELNLSSLELGDSALYFCASSVAEGFYEQYFGPGTRLTVT.

This chain connects TRBV7-8 to TRBJ1-2; 7 bases are a match to TRBD1. V lost 3 bases, J lost 7 bases, and 11 bases stayed unmatched. Looked up from germline, CDR1 is SGHVS and CDR2 is FQNEAQ. This CDR3 has 15 residues. The CDR3 DNA is TGTGCCAGCAGCTTGGGGGACAGCCATGTGCTTGGCTACACCTTC. Translation gives CASSLGDSHVLGYTF.

V gene TRBV24-1 combines with J gene TRBJ2-5; D is possibly TRBD2 (5 bases). The germline CDR1 and CDR2 sequences are KGHDR and SFDVKD. The CDR3 extends over 15 amino acids. Trimming shortened V by 2 bases and J by 3 bases, and 12 bases separated the two germline ends. CDR3 amino acids: CATSDSREIEETQYF. DNA for the CDR3: TGTGCCACCAGTGATTCGAGGGAAATTGAAGAGACCCAGTACTTC.

This clonotype was picked up a small number of times. The chain employs TRBV6-1 and TRBJ1-2; 7 nucleotides align to TRBD1. Looked up from germline, CDR1 is MNHNS and CDR2 is SASEGT. This CDR3 has 14 residues. After removal of 5 bases from V and 4 bases from J, the junction contained 7 bases not matched to a gene. CDR3 sequence reads: CASSPRGQGYGYTF. DNA of the CDR3: TGTGCCAGCAGTCCAAGGGGGCAAGGCTATGGCTACACCTTC.

This clonotype was seen ten or more times. The chain combines TRBV10-3 with TRBJ1-1; unclear D gene. With 0 bases removed from V and 8 bases from J, the gap between germline ends came to 10 bases. The CDR3 is 13 amino acids. The germline CDR1 and CDR2 sequences are ENHRY and SYGVKD. CDR3 nucleotides: TGTGCCATCAGTGAGTCTATGGCGGCCGAAGCTTTCTTT. Translating gives CAISESMAAEAFF.

This clonotype appeared many times. The chain is built from TRBV29-1 and TRBJ2-5; 12 positions match TRBD1. With 1 base clipped from V and 1 base from J, the junction kept 4 bases outside the gene matches. Germline lookup yields CDR1 SQVTM and CDR2 ANQGSEA. The CDR3 length is 16 residues. CDR3 sequence (DNA): TGCAGCGTTGAAGCGGGGACAGGGGGCCTCCAAGAGACCCAGTACTTC. Encoded protein: CSVEAGTGGLQETQYF.

The rearrangement joins TRBV20-1 to TRBJ2-7; the D gene is possibly TRBD2 (6 bases). The CDR3 runs to 18 residues. With 5 bases removed from V and 0 bases from J, the gap between germline ends came to 26 bases. The germline CDR1 and CDR2 sequences are DFQATT and SNEGSKA (reference sequence). The CDR3 bases are TGCAGTGCTGGAAGATGGGCCCTGGGGGGACTCGCCTCCTACGAGCAGTACTTC. Amino acids: CSAGRWALGGLASYEQYF.

This clonotype was picked up many times. The CDR3 region has the DNA TGTGCCAGCGAGAGAGACAATCAGCCCCAGCATTTT. Its protein is CASERDNQPQHF. The rearrangement links TRBV6-5 to TRBJ1-5, with D uncertain. The CDR3 totals 12 residues. Germline V lookup: CDR1 MNHEY, CDR2 SVGAGI. The V end was cut by 8 bases, the J end by 3 bases, with 8 bases between.

The chain employs TRBV20-1 and TRBJ1-5; the D gene is possibly TRBD1 (5 bases). The V end lost 0 bases, the J end lost 9 bases, and 21 bases lay between the germline ends. From germline, CDR1 is DFQATT and CDR2 SNEGSKA (reference sequence). The CDR3 loop spans 16 amino acids. CDR3 in DNA: TGCAGTGCTAGAGATCAAGGCTTCCCTGGTGGGGGGCCCCAGCATTTT. The encoded protein is CSARDQGFPGGGPQHF.

The V and J genes are TRBV20-1 and TRBJ1-1, with D uncertain. Germline V gene lookup returns CDR1 DFQATT and CDR2 SNEGSKA (reference sequence). The V and J ends lost 0 bases and 5 bases respectively, with 13 bases between them. This CDR3 is built from 14 residues. The CDR3, as DNA: TGCAGTGCTAGAGATGGCAAAAGAGTGACTGAAGCTTTCTTT. This codes for CSARDGKRVTEAFF.

CDR3 residues: CASSSSAVQPQHF. CDR3 bases: TGTGCCAGCAGTTCATCCGCAGTCCAGCCCCAGCATTTT. The chain links TRBV6-2 or TRBV6-3 to TRBJ1-5; D remains ambiguous. The CDR3 contains 13 residues. Germline V CDR1 and CDR2: MNHEY, SVGEGT. V dropped 4 bases and J dropped 7 bases, with 11 bases sitting between them.